This paragraph reports one T cell receptor (beta chain). Its antigen is undetermined. The same CDR3 is also encoded by other DNA sequences in this sample. This CDR3 comprises 14 residues. Germline V gives CDR1 MNHEY, CDR2 SMNVEV (reference sequence). The junction had 3 bases not matched to a gene; V was cut back by 3 bases and J by 4 bases. The data were taken from a study of shared clonotypes between healthy human individuals. Study-level results: In general, naive subsets displayed greater estimated richness than memory subsets did. Represented genetic and exposure-history diversity was restricted by having few donors.

Sorted-subset replicate PCRs used approximately 190 ng of genomic DNA. This amount corresponded to about 30,000 T cell genomes. Profiled with immunoSEQ multiplex PCR; TCRdb holds only in-frame clones, not every one. The profile covers some 2,100,000 clones, with about 93% appearing a single time and more than 1.5% taken by the ten largest. Only CD45RO-negative cells positively selected for CCR7 counted as naive CD8 cells, so terminally differentiated effector memory CD45RA+ cells were excluded. V usage is TRBV27 and J usage is TRBJ1-2, with TRBD1 identical over 9 bases. The sequenced material came from naive CD8+ T cells from PBMCs. This clonotype was sampled from a man aged 18 to 29 in good health. Some clones in this sample may be carry-over from other donors' samples. In DNA, the CDR3 is TGTGCCAGCAGTTTGGGACAGGGACCCTATGGCTACACCTTC. It codes for CASSLGQGPYGYTF.